The rows below give T cell receptor beta chains drawn from one sample of a study of blood T cell repertoires in COVID-19. TCRdb's table, derived via immunoSEQ multiplex PCR, lists solely in-frame clones and lacks some. The sample records 50,000 to 70,000 clones, about 90% being singletons. Input material: peripheral blood. The receptors were gathered from a man between 60 and 75 years old with active or convalescent COVID-19. Each CDR3 is given with its conserved first and last residue. Not all rows give a size; the values are once, few, many and, for expanded clones, a class.

j_gene,abundance,v_gene,CDR3aa
TRBJ2-7,-,TRBV6-5,CASTRTGITYEQYF
TRBJ2-5,-,TRBV3-1/TRBV3-2,CASSSDSLGEKETQYF
TRBJ2-7,-,TRBV10-1,CASGPGGTHYEQYF
TRBJ2-3,-,TRBV10-3,CATGQGATDTQYF
TRBJ2-1,-,TRBV2,CAGGTSPIGEQFF
TRBJ1-4,-,TRBV24-1,CATEDSNNEKLFF
TRBJ2-2,-,TRBV25-1,CASRSQGGSTGELFF
TRBJ2-3,-,TRBV2,CASRGQGPDTQYF
TRBJ2-1,-,TRBV27,CASSLSLAGNEQFF
TRBJ1-6,-,TRBV6-4,CASRRDSVNSPLHF
TRBJ2-3,-,TRBV6-6,CASRHSGDTQYF
TRBJ2-7,-,TRBV11-2,CASSLEAVYEQYF
TRBJ2-1,-,TRBV5-1,CASSLEAREQFF
TRBJ2-3,-,TRBV5-4,CASSGGGATDTQYF
TRBJ2-2,-,TRBV18,CASSPGTSGSGTGELFF
TRBJ1-5,-,TRBV15,CATSPRLVGNQPQHF
TRBJ1-5,-,TRBV27,CASRPHDSNQPQHF
TRBJ2-1,-,TRBV28,CASVRRIAGGRDEQFF
TRBJ2-7,-,TRBV10-3,CAISAGYYEQYF
TRBJ1-3,-,TRBV30,CAWQRLAGNTIYF
TRBJ2-2,-,TRBV4-3,CASSQDAGRSNTGELFF
TRBJ1-6,-,TRBV12-3/TRBV12-4,CASSLGQESPLHF
TRBJ2-1,once,TRBV14,CASSQGRGPPNEQFF
TRBJ1-4,-,TRBV19,CASSIRDEKLFF
TRBJ1-4,-,TRBV23-1,CASIYLTGGFPTATNEKLFF
TRBJ1-5,-,TRBV28,CASSTGPSNQPQHF
TRBJ2-3,-,TRBV7-3,CASSRPGDTQYF
TRBJ1-2,-,TRBV4-3,CASSQDGKGLGYGYTF
TRBJ1-1,large,TRBV9,CASSGANTEAFF
TRBJ2-3,once,TRBV4-3,CASSQDPGLITDTQYF
TRBJ1-2,-,TRBV3-1/TRBV3-2,CASSPRVNYGYTF
TRBJ2-3,few,TRBV7-8,CASLHRGNTDTQYF
TRBJ2-1,few,TRBV7-2,CASSYDRGSYNEQFF
TRBJ1-6,-,TRBV3-1/TRBV3-2,CASSLVDNSPLHF
TRBJ2-2,few,TRBV3-1/TRBV3-2,CASSLQLQAVNTGELFF
TRBJ2-5,once,TRBV2,CASRRTGRQETQYF
TRBJ1-6,many,TRBV7-6,CASSLDPGRFSPLHF
TRBJ1-4,-,TRBV3-1/TRBV3-2,CASSPRGGEEKLFF
TRBJ1-5,-,TRBV5-6,CASSKEHQPQHF
TRBJ1-6,-,TRBV28,CASSSGGNSPLHF
TRBJ1-1,few,TRBV7-9,CASSLGLTEAFF
TRBJ2-1,-,TRBV4-1,CASSLRPLPGLPYNEQFF
TRBJ1-2,-,TRBV28,CASKRQGSFRDYGYTF
TRBJ2-5,-,TRBV6-5,CASRSSGGKETQYF
TRBJ1-1,few,TRBV2,CASSEQGSTEAFF
TRBJ1-2,once,TRBV19,CASSIFGQGYGYTF
TRBJ1-1,-,TRBV2,CASSDSRFEAFF
TRBJ2-7,few,TRBV2,CASKPGLSYEQYF
TRBJ1-3,-,TRBV6-2/TRBV6-3,CASSRGQANSGNTIYF
TRBJ1-2,-,TRBV5-6,CASSVTGATTF
TRBJ1-2,once,TRBV7-2,CASSLTPAPGSNYGYTF
TRBJ2-5,-,TRBV7-2,CASSLVSGGHRETQYF
TRBJ1-1,-,TRBV6-6,CASSRRTVQNTEAFF
TRBJ1-4,-,TRBV5-1,CASSLGGTNEKLFF
TRBJ2-2,-,TRBV5-4,CASSLGGPTFTGELFF
TRBJ1-5,once,TRBV19,CASSRDRGDNQPQHF
TRBJ2-7,-,TRBV30,CAWSAGISYEQYF